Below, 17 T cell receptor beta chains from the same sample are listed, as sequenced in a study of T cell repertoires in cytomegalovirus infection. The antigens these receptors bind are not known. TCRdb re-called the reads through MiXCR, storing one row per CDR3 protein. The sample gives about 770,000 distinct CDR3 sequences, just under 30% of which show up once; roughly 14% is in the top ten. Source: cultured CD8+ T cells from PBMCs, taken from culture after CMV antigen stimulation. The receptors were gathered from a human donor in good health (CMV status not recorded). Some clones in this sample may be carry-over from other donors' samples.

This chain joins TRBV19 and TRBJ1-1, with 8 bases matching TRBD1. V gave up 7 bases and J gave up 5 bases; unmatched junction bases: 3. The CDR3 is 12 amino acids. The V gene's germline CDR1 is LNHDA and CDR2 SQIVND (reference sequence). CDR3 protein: CASIRGQTEAFF. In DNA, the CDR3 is TGTGCCAGTATCAGGGGGCAGACTGAAGCTTTCTTT.

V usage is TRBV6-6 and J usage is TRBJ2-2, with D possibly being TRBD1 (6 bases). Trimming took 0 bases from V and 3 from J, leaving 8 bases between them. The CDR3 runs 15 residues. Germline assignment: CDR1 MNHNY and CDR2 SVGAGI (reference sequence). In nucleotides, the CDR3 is TGTGCCAGCAGTTACTCGCCAGGGGACACCGGGGAGCTGTTTTTT. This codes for CASSYSPGDTGELFF.

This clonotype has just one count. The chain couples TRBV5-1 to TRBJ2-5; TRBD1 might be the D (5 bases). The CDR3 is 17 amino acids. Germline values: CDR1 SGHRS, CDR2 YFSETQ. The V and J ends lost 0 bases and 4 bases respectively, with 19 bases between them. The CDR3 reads CASSLARAGSSTETQYF. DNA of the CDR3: TGCGCCAGCAGCTTGGCCAGGGCAGGGTCGAGTACAGAGACCCAGTACTTC. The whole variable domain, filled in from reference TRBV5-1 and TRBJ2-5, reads KAGVTQTPRYLIKTRGQQVTLSCSPISGHRSVSWYQQTPGQGLQFLFEYFSETQRNKGNFPGRFSGRQFSNSRSEMNVSTLELGDSALYLCASSLARAGSSTETQYFGPGTRLLVL.

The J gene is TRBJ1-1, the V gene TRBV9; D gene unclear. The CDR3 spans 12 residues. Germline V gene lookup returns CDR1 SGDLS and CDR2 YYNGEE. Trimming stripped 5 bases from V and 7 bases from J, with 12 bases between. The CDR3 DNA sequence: TGTGCCAGCAGTGCAGGTGGGCTTGAAGCTTTCTTT. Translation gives CASSAGGLEAFF.

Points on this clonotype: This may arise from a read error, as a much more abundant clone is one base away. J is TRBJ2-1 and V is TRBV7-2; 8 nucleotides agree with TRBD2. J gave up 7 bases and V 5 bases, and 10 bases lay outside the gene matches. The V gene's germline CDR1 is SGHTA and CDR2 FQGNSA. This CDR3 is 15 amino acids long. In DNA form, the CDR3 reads TGTGCCAGCAGCCCCCTGGGCGGGGGGAATAATGAGCAGTTCTTC. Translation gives CASSPLGGGNNEQFF.

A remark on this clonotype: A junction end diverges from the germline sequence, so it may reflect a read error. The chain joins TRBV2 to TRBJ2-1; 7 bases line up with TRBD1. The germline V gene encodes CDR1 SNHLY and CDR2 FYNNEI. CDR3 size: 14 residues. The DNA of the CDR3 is TGTGCCAGCAGAGAAGGGGGCGCGAACAATGAGCAGTTCTTC. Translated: CASREGGANNEQFF.

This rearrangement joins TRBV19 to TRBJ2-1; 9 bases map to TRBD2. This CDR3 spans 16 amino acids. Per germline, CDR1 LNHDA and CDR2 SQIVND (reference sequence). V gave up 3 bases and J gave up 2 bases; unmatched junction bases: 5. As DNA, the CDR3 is TGTGCCAGTAGTATGGGGGTAGCGGGGGCCTACAATGAGCAGTTCTTC. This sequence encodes CASSMGVAGAYNEQFF.

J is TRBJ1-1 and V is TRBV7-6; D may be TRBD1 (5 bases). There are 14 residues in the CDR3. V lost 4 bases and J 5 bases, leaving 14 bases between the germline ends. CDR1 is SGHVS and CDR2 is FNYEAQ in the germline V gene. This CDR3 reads CASSSTQGETEAFF. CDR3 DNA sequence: TGTGCCAGCAGCTCTACCCAGGGAGAAACTGAAGCTTTCTTT.

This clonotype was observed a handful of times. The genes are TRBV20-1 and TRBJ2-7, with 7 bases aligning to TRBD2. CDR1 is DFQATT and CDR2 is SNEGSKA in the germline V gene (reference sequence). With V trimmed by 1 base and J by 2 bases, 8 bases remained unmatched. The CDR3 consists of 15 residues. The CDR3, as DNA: TGCAGTGCTAGAGGGGGGGGAGGAGAGCCCTACGAGCAGTACTTC. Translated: CSARGGGGEPYEQYF.

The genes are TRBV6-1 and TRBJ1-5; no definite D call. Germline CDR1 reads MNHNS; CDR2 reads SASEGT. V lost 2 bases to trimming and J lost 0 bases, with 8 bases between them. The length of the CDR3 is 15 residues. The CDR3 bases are TGTGCCAGCAGTGAATTGGCTTCTAGCAATCAGCCCCAGCATTTT. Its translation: CASSELASSNQPQHF.

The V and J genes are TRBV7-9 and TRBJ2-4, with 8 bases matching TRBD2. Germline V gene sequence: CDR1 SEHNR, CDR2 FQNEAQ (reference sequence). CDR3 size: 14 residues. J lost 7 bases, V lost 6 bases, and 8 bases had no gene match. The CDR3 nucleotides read TGTGCCAGCAGTTACGCGCCGGGGGGGAACATTCAGTACTTC. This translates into CASSYAPGGNIQYF.

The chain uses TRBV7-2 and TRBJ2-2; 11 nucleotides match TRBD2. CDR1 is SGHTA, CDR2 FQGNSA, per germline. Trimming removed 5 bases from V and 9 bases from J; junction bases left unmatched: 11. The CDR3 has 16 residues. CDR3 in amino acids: CASSPLAGGFDRELFF. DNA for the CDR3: TGTGCCAGCAGCCCCCTAGCGGGGGGCTTCGACCGGGAGCTGTTTTTT.

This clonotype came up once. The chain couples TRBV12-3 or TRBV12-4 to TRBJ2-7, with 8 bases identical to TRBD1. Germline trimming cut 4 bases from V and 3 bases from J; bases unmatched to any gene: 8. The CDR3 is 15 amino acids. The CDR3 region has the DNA TGTGCCAGCAGTTCATTCCCGGGACAGGACTACGAGCAGTACTTC. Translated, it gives CASSSFPGQDYEQYF.

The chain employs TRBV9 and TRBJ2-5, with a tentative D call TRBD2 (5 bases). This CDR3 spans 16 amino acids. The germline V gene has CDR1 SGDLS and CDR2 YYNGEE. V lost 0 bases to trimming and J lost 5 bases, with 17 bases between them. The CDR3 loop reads CASSVGRTLWAETQYF. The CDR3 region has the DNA TGTGCCAGCAGCGTAGGGAGGACCTTATGGGCGGAGACCCAGTACTTC. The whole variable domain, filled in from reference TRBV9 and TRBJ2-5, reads DSGVTQTPKHLITATGQRVTLRCSPRSGDLSVYWYQQSLDQGLQFLIQYYNGEERAKGNILERFSAQQFPDLHSELNLSSLELGDSALYFCASSVGRTLWAETQYFGPGTRLLVL.

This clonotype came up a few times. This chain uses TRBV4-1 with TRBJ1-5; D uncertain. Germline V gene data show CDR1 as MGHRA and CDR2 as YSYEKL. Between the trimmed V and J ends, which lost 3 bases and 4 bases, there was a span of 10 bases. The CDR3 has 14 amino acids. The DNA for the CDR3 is TGCGCCAGCAGCCACCTGAAGGAGAATCAGCCCCAGCATTTT. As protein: CASSHLKENQPQHF.

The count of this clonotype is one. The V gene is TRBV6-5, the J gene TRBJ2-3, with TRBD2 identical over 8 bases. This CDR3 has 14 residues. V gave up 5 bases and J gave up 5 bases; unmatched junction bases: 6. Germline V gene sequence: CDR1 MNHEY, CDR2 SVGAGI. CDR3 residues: CASSAGGRKDTQYF. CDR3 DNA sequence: TGTGCCAGCAGTGCGGGGGGCCGTAAAGATACGCAGTATTTT.

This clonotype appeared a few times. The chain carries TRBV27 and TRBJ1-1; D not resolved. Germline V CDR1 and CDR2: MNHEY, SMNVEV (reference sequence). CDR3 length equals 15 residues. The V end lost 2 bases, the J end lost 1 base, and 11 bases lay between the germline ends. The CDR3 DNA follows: TGTGCCAGCAGTTTAATCCCCATCGAGAACACTGAAGCTTTCTTT. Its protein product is CASSLIPIENTEAFF.